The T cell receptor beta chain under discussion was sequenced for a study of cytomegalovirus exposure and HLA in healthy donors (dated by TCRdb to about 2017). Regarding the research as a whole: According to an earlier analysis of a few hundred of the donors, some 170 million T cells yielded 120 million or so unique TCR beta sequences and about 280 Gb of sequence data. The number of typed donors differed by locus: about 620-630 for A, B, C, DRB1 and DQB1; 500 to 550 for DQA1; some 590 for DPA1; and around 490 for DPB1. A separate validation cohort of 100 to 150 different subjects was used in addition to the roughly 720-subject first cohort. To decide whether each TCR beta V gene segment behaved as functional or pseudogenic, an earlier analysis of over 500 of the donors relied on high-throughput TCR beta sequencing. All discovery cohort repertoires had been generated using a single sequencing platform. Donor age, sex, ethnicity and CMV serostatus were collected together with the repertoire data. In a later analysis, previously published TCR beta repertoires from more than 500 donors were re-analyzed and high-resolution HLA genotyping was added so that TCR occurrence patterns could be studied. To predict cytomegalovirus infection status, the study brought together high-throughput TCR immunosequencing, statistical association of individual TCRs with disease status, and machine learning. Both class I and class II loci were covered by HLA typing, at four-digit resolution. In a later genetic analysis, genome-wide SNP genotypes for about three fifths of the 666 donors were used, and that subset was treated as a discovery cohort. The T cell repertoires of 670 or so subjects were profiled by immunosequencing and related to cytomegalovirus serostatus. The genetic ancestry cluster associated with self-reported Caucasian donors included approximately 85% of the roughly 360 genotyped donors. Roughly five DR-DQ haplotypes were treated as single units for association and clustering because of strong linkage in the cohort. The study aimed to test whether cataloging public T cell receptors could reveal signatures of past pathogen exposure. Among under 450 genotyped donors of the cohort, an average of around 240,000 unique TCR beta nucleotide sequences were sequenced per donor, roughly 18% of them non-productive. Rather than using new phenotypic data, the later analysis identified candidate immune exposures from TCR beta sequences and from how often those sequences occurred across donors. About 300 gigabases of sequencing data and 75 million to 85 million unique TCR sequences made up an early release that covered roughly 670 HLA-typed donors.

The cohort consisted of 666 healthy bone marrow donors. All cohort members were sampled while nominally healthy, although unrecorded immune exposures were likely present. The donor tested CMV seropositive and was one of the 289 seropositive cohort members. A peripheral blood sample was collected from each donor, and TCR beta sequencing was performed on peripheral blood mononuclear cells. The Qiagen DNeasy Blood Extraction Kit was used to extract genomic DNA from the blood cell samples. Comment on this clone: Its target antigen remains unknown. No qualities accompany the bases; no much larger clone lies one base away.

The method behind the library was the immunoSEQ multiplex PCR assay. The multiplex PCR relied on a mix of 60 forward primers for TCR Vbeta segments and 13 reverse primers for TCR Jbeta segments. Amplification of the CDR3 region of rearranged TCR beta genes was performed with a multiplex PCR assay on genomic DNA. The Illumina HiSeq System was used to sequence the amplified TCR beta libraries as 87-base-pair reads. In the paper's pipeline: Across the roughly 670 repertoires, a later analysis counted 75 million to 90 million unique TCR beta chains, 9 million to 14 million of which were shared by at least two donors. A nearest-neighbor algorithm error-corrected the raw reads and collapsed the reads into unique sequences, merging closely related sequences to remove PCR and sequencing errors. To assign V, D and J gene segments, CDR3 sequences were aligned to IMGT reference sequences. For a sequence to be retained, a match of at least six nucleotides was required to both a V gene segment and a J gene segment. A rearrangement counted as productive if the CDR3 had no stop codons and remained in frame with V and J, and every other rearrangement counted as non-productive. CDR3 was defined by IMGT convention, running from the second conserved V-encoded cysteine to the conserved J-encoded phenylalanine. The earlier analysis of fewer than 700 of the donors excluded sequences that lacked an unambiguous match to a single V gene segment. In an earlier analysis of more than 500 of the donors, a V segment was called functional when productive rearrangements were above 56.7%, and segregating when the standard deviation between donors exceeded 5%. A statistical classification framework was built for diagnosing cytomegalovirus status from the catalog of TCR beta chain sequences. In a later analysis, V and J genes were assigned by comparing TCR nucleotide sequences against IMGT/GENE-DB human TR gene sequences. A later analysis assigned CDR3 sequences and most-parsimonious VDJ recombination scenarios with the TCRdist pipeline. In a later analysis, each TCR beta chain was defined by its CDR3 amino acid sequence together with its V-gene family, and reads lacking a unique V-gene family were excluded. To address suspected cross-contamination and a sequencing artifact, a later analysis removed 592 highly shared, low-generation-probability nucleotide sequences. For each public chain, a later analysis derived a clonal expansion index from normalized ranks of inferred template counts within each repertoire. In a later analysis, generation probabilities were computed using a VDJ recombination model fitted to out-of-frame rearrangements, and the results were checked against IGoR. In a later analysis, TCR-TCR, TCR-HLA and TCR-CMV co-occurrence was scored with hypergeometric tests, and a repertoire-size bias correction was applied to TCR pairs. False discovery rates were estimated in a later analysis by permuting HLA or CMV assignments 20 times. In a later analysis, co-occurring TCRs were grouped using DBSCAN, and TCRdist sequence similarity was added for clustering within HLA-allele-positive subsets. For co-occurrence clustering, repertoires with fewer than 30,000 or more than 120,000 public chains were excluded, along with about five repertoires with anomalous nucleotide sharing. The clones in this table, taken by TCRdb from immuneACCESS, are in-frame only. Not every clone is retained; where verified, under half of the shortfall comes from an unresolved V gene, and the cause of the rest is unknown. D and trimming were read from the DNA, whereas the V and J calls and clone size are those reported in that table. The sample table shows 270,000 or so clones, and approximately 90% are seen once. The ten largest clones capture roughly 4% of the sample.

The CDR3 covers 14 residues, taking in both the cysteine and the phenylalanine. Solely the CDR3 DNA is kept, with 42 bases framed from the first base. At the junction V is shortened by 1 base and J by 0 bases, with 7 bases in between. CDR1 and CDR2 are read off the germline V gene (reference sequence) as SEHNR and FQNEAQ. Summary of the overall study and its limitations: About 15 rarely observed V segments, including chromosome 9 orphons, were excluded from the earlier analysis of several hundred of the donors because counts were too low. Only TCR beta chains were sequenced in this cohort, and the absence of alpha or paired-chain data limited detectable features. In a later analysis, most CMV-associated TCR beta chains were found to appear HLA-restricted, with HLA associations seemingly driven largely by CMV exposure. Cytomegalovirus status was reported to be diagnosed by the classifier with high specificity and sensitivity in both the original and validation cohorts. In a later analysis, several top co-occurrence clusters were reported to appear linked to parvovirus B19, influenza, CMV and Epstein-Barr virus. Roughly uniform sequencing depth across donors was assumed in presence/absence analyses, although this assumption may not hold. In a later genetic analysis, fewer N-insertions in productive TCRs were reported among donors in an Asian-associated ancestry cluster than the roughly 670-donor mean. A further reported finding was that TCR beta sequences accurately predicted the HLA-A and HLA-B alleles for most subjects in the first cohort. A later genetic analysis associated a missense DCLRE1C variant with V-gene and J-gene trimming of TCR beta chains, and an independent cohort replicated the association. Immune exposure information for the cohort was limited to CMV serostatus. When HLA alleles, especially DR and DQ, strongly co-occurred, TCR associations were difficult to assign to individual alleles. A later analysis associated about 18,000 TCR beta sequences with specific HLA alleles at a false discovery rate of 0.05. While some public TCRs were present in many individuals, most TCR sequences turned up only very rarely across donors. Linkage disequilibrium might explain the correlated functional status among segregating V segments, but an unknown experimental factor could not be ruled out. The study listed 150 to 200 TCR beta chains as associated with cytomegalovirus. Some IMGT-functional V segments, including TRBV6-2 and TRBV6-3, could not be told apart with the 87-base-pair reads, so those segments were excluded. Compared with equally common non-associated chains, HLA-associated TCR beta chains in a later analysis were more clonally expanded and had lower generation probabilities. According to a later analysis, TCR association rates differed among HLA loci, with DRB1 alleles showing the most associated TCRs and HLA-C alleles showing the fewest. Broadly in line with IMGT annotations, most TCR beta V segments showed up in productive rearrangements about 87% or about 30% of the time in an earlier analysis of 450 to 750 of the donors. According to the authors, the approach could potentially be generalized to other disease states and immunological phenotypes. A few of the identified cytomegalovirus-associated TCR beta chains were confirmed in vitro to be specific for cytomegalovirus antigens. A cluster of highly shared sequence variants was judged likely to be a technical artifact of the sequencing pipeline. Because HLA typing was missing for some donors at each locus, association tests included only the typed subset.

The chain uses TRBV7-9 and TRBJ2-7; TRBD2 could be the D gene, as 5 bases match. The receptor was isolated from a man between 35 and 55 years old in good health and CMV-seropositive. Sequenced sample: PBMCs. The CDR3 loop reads CASSLGRSSYEQYF. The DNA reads TGTGCCAGCAGCTTAGGGAGGAGCTCCTACGAGCAGTACTTC.